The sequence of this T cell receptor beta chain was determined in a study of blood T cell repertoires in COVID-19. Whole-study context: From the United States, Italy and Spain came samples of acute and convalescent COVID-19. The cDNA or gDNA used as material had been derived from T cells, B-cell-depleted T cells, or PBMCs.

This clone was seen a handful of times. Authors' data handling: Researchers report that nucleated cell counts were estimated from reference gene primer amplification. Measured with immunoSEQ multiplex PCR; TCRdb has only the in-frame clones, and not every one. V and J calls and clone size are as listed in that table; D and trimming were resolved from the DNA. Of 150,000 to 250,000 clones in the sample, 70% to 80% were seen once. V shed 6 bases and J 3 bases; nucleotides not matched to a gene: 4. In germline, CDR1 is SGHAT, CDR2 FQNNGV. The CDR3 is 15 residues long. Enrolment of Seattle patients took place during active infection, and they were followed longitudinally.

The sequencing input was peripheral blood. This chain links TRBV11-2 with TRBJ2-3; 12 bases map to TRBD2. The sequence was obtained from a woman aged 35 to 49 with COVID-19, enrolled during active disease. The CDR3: CASSIGLAGTDTQYF. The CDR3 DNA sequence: TGTGCCAGCAGTATAGGACTAGCGGGGACAGATACGCAGTATTTT.